What follows is one TCR beta chain and its context. It was with a sample-barcoded 5' primer and a J-beta primer mix that a second PCR of about 7 to 12 cycles was run. TCRdb analysed the 5' RACE reads with MiXCR anew, one entry per CDR3 protein. The sample carries around 1,800,000 distinct CDR3 sequences, about two fifths recorded once. The CDR3 extends over 13 amino acids. V was shortened by 1 base and J by 8 bases, with 11 bases between the two germline ends. Germline V CDR1 and CDR2: MGHDK, SYGVNS. This entry comes from a study of blood T cells in healthy people across ages. With each sample, at least 6 micrograms of total RNA were extracted.

The sequence came from a human donor in good health. Input material: blood. The rearrangement links TRBV25-1 to TRBJ1-2; D is unclear. CDR3 amino acids: CASSESRFWGYTF. The CDR3, as DNA: TGTGCCAGCAGTGAATCAAGGTTTTGGGGCTACACCTTC.